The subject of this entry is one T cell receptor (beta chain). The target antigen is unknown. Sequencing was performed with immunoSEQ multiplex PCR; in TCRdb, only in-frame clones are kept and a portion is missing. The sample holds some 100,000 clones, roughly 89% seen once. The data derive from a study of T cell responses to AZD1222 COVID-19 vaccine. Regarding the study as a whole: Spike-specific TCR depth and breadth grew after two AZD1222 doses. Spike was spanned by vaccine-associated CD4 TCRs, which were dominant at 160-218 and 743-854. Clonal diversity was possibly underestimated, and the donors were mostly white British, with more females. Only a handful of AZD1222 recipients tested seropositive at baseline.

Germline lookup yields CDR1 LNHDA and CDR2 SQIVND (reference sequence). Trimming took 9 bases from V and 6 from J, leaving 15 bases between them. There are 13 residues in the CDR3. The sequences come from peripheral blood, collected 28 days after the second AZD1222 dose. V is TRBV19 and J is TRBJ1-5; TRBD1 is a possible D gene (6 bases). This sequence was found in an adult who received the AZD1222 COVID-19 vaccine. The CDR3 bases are TGTGCCAGCCGAGGGGGGCAGGGTCAGCCCCAGCATTTT. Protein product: CASRGGQGQPQHF.